One and the same sample provided the 18 T cell receptor beta chains below, sequenced in a study of identical twins. One entry per CDR3 protein, called by TCRdb with MiXCR from the 5' RACE reads. The sample lists 500,000 to 550,000 distinct CDR3 sequences, 20% to 25% occurring once. This sample also appeared in a second study, on T cells expressing NK-cell markers.

The specimen sequenced was CD4+ T cells sorted from blood. The receptors come from a woman younger than 30 in good health.

This clonotype turned up a few times. This sequence joins TRBV12-3 or TRBV12-4 and TRBJ1-1; 7 bases line up with TRBD1. V lost 4 bases to trimming and J lost 6 bases; unmatched junction nucleotides: 8. The CDR3 totals 14 residues. CDR3 DNA: TGTGCCAGCAGTTCCTACGACAGGGAAGCTGAAGCTTTCTTT. Translated, it gives CASSSYDREAEAFF.

This clonotype was seen a few times. The chain recombines TRBV9 with TRBJ2-7, with a tentative D call TRBD2 (6 bases). V dropped 4 bases and J dropped 7 bases, with 18 bases sitting between them. There are 14 residues in the CDR3. The V gene's germline CDR1 is SGDLS and CDR2 YYNGEE. The CDR3 reads CASSTRPSAGEQYF. In DNA form, the CDR3 reads TGTGCCAGCAGCACGCGACCGAGCGCGGGAGAGCAGTACTTC. Complete variable domain (other parts from reference TRBV9 and TRBJ2-7): DSGVTQTPKHLITATGQRVTLRCSPRSGDLSVYWYQQSLDQGLQFLIQYYNGEERAKGNILERFSAQQFPDLHSELNLSSLELGDSALYFCASSTRPSAGEQYFGPGTRLTVT.

This rearrangement joins TRBV10-3 to TRBJ1-1; maybe TRBD1 (6 bases). The CDR3 is made up of 14 amino acids. The germline CDR1 and CDR2 sequences are ENHRY and SYGVKD. The ends were cut back, 0 bases at V and 7 bases at J, with 12 bases in the middle. In DNA form, the CDR3 reads TGTGCCATCAGTGAGTCGGGGGGCCGGGGTGAAGCTTTCTTT. This encodes CAISESGGRGEAFF.

V and J are TRBV5-1 and TRBJ2-3; unclear D gene. The CDR3 is 12 amino acids. The germline V gene has CDR1 SGHRS and CDR2 YFSETQ. The ends were cut back, 4 bases at V and 5 bases at J, with 8 bases in the middle. CDR3 in DNA: TGCGCCAGCAGCGATACCGGAGATACGCAGTATTTT. Protein product: CASSDTGDTQYF.

This rearrangement joins TRBV7-8 to TRBJ2-1, with 7 nucleotides matching TRBD2. Trimming at V came to 5 bases and at J to 7 bases, leaving 11 bases not matched to a gene. The CDR3 covers 15 residues. Germline V gene sequence: CDR1 SGHVS, CDR2 FQNEAQ. The CDR3 sequence is CASSPFRAGVNEQFF. In nucleotides, the CDR3 is TGTGCCAGCAGCCCCTTTCGGGCGGGAGTGAATGAGCAGTTCTTC.

This clonotype was counted a few times. V and J are TRBV20-1 and TRBJ1-5, with D uncertain. V was shortened by 6 bases and J by 3 bases, with 12 bases between the two germline ends. This CDR3 is built from 13 residues. Germline V CDR1 and CDR2: DFQATT, SNEGSKA (reference sequence). The CDR3 DNA is TGCAGTGCGCGGTCGACCGTCAATCAGCCCCAGCATTTT. Protein: CSARSTVNQPQHF.

This clonotype has only a few counts. The chain uses TRBV14 and TRBJ2-4; D uncertain. Trimming cost V 0 bases and J 8 bases, with 17 bases left between them. This CDR3 spans 16 amino acids. CDR1 is SGHDN, CDR2 FVKESK, per germline. CDR3 nucleotides: TGTGCCAGCAGCCAAGATCGTCGCTTTGGATTTGACATTCAGTACTTC. This encodes CASSQDRRFGFDIQYF. The whole variable domain, filled in from reference TRBV14 and TRBJ2-4, reads EAGVTQFPSHSVIEKGQTVTLRCDPISGHDNLYWYRRVMGKEIKFLLHFVKESKQDESGMPNNRFLAERTGGTYSTLKVQPAELEDSGVYFCASSQDRRFGFDIQYFGAGTRLSVL.

This clonotype was seen only once. CDR3 sequence reads: CAWSRGRRTGELFF. Here the CDR3 DNA reads TGTGCCTGGAGTCGGGGGAGGCGGACCGGGGAGCTGTTTTTT. The chain employs TRBV30 and TRBJ2-2; D is possibly TRBD2 (6 bases). The CDR3 length is 14 residues. Trimming took 2 bases from V and 5 from J, leaving 12 bases between them. Germline loops: CDR1 GTSNPN, CDR2 SVGIG (reference sequence).

This clonotype has only a few counts. The chain has TRBV5-1 and TRBJ1-5, with 7 nucleotides matching TRBD1. V gave up 2 bases and J gave up 1 base; unmatched junction bases: 9. The CDR3 contains 17 residues. The germline V gene has CDR1 SGHRS and CDR2 YFSETQ. CDR3 sequence: CASSFLIQGDSNQPQHF. The CDR3 coding sequence is TGCGCCAGCAGCTTCCTGATTCAGGGGGACAGCAATCAGCCCCAGCATTTT.

The gene calls are TRBV12-3 or TRBV12-4 and TRBJ1-5; D is ambiguous. V gave up 0 bases and J gave up 4 bases, with 4 bases separating them. The CDR3 consists of 13 residues. The CDR3 coding sequence is TGTGCCAGCAGTTTAGCTTTGAATCAGCCCCAGCATTTT. Translating gives CASSLALNQPQHF.

J is TRBJ2-5 and V is TRBV5-1; weak D call: TRBD2 (6 bases). The CDR3 loop spans 15 amino acids. Looked up from germline, CDR1 is SGHRS and CDR2 is YFSETQ. The V and J ends lost 0 bases and 5 bases respectively, with 14 bases between them. The CDR3 nucleotides are TGCGCCAGCAGCTTGGACGGACTATTTTCGGAGACCCAGTACTTC. Protein: CASSLDGLFSETQYF.

This clonotype appeared a few times. The rearrangement joins TRBV19 to TRBJ2-1, with D perhaps matching TRBD1 (6 bases). Trimming removed 3 bases at V and 13 bases at J, with 25 bases between. The CDR3 contains 16 residues. The germline gives CDR1 LNHDA, CDR2 SQIVND (reference sequence). CDR3 nucleotides: TGTGCCAGTAGTATGCGTTGGCAGGGGCCAGCTAGGGACCAGTTCTTC. The encoded protein is CASSMRWQGPARDQFF.

This chain connects TRBV10-3 to TRBJ1-1, with D hard to call. V was trimmed by 0 bases and J by 4 bases, leaving 12 bases between them. This CDR3 comprises 15 residues. Germline V gives CDR1 ENHRY, CDR2 SYGVKD. CDR3 sequence reads: CAISESVVSGTEAFF. The CDR3 region has the DNA TGTGCCATCAGTGAGTCGGTGGTATCGGGCACTGAAGCTTTCTTT.

This clonotype was picked up a small number of times. The chain has TRBV20-1 and TRBJ2-5; 8 nucleotides line up with TRBD1. The CDR3 is made up of 14 amino acids. The trim removed 6 bases at V and 6 bases at J, leaving 12 bases unmatched. Germline assignment: CDR1 DFQATT and CDR2 SNEGSKA (reference sequence). This CDR3 is CSAMRGTGFQTQYF. The CDR3, as DNA: TGCAGTGCAATGCGTGGGACAGGATTTCAGACCCAGTACTTC.

The V call is TRBV24-1, the J call TRBJ2-2; D is possibly TRBD1 (6 bases). Germline V CDR1 and CDR2: KGHDR, SFDVKD. V was cut by 10 bases and J by 2 bases, with 16 bases left in between. The CDR3 is 15 residues long. Here the CDR3 reads CATKSGTSNTGELFF. The CDR3 DNA is TGTGCCACTAAATCCGGGACATCCAACACCGGGGAGCTGTTTTTT.

This clonotype was observed many times. J is TRBJ2-1 and V is TRBV20-1; D gene ambiguous. Germline CDR1 is DFQATT and CDR2 is SNEGSKA (reference sequence). The CDR3 length is 13 residues. V lost 4 bases to trimming and J lost 5 bases, with 12 bases between them. This CDR3 reads CSAIPTNNNEQFF. The CDR3 nucleotides read TGCAGTGCTATTCCTACTAACAACAATGAGCAGTTCTTC.

This clonotype was picked up a small number of times. The chain has TRBV20-1 and TRBJ2-3; 12 nucleotides match TRBD2. The J segment lost 5 bases and the V segment lost 4 bases, leaving 7 bases of the junction unmatched. This CDR3 contains 15 residues. CDR1 and CDR2 from the germline V gene are DFQATT and SNEGSKA (reference sequence). CDR3: CSATSGRAWKDTQYF. CDR3 in DNA: TGCAGTGCTACTAGCGGGAGGGCCTGGAAAGATACGCAGTATTTT.

The sample holds a few counts of this clonotype. The V gene is TRBV9, the J gene TRBJ1-2; D might be TRBD1 (6 bases). From germline, CDR1 is SGDLS and CDR2 YYNGEE. V shed 0 bases and J shed 2 bases, with 20 bases lying between them. The CDR3 sequence is 18 residues long. In DNA, the CDR3 is TGTGCCAGCAGCGTAGGGGTGACAGGACAACTCGCCAACTATGGCTACACCTTC. Its protein is CASSVGVTGQLANYGYTF.